The 23 T cell receptor beta chains below were found in one sample sequenced in a study of human T cells and chemical hapten exposure. TCRdb ran MiXCR on the RACE reads and lists one entry per CDR3 protein. The sample yields 65,000 to 70,000 distinct CDR3 sequences, around 9.9% seen once. As to time point: pre-sensitization, week 0. Treatment reported: therapeutic diphenylcyclopropenone sensitization with weekly scalp DPC. Sequenced material: whole blood, taken in connection with sensitization to the hapten diphenylcyclopropenone (DPC). The receptors derive from a woman aged 45 to 65 with alopecia areata. Some clones in this sample may be carry-over from other donors' samples.

V and J are TRBV10-3 and TRBJ1-6; 7 positions match TRBD1. Germline trimming cut 4 bases from V and 7 bases from J; bases unmatched to any gene: 4. Per germline, CDR1 ENHRY and CDR2 SYGVKD. The CDR3 totals 14 residues. CDR3 residues: CAISVTGENSPLHF. Here the CDR3 DNA reads TGTGCCATCAGTGTAACAGGGGAGAATTCACCCCTCCACTTT.

Ten or more counts support this clonotype. CDR3 protein: CASSATGGEGQPQHF. The DNA of the CDR3 is TGTGCCAGCAGCGCCACAGGGGGAGAAGGTCAGCCCCAGCATTTT. The chain couples TRBV7-2 to TRBJ1-5; 8 bases fit TRBD1. V lost 5 bases and J lost 6; bases outside the gene matches: 9. The CDR3 length is 15 residues. Germline V gene data show CDR1 as SGHTA and CDR2 as FQGNSA.

This clonotype was observed at least ten times. The V gene is TRBV5-4, the J gene TRBJ1-1; 7 bases match TRBD1. The junction had 8 bases not matched to a gene; V was cut back by 3 bases and J by 0 bases. The CDR3 contains 16 residues. Germline V lookup: CDR1 SGHNT, CDR2 YYREEE (reference sequence). The CDR3, as DNA: TGTGCCAGCAGCTGGGGCGGCAGGGGGATGAACACTGAAGCTTTCTTT. It encodes CASSWGGRGMNTEAFF.

The chain links TRBV7-6 to TRBJ1-2, with 10 bases that match TRBD1. The CDR3 is made up of 16 amino acids. The trim removed 5 bases at V and 2 bases at J, leaving 8 bases unmatched. The germline V gene has CDR1 SGHVS and CDR2 FNYEAQ. DNA for the CDR3: TGTGCCAGCAGCACACGGACAGGGGGAGCAAACTATGGCTACACCTTC. Encoded protein: CASSTRTGGANYGYTF.

This clonotype was seen only a few times. The chain recombines TRBV5-1 with TRBJ1-2; a possible D gene is TRBD1 (5 bases). The V gene's germline CDR1 is SGHRS and CDR2 YFSETQ. The ends were cut back, 0 bases at V and 6 bases at J, with 9 bases in the middle. The CDR3 has 13 amino acids. In DNA, the CDR3 is TGCGCCAGCAGCTTGGTCAGGGCGGATGGCTACACCTTC. Its translation: CASSLVRADGYTF.

This clonotype was seen a handful of times. This chain connects TRBV30 to TRBJ1-1; D gene uncertain. V was shortened by 7 bases and J by 0 bases, with 6 bases between the two germline ends. Germline values: CDR1 GTSNPN, CDR2 SVGIG (reference sequence). The CDR3 is made up of 11 amino acids. CDR3 in amino acids: CAFQLNTEAFF. In DNA form, the CDR3 reads TGTGCCTTCCAGTTGAACACTGAAGCTTTCTTT.

In this sample, this clonotype turned up a few times. The V and J genes are TRBV11-2 and TRBJ2-7; possible D gene TRBD1, 5 bases. V shed 0 bases and J shed 1 base, with 7 bases lying between them. The CDR3 length is 14 residues. CDR1 and CDR2 (germline): SGHAT, FQNNGV. CDR3 DNA sequence: TGTGCCAGCAGCTTAGATCGACAGTCCTACGAGCAGTACTTC. As protein: CASSLDRQSYEQYF.

This chain connects TRBV6-1 to TRBJ2-7, with 7 bases identical to TRBD2. This CDR3 has 14 amino acids. The V gene end was trimmed by 3 bases and the J gene end by 4 bases; junction bases not matched to a gene: 6. CDR1 is MNHNS and CDR2 is SASEGT in the germline V gene. CDR3: CASSEAGRGYEQYF. The CDR3 bases are TGTGCCAGCAGTGAGGCAGGGAGGGGTTACGAGCAGTACTTC.

The rearrangement joins TRBV7-7 to TRBJ2-7; TRBD2 agrees at 7 bases. V was clipped by 1 base and J by 5 bases; unmatched bases: 8. Germline V lookup: CDR1 SSHAT, CDR2 FNYEAQ (reference sequence). The CDR3 has 15 amino acids. The CDR3 sequence: CASSLGGGPWDEQYF. In nucleotides, the CDR3 is TGTGCCAGCAGCTTAGGCGGGGGACCGTGGGACGAGCAGTACTTC.

This clonotype was seen a handful of times. This chain joins TRBV19 and TRBJ1-4, with D perhaps matching TRBD1 (5 bases). The V gene lost 6 bases and the J gene lost 8 bases, with 13 bases spanning the gap. Per the germline V gene, CDR1 is LNHDA and CDR2 is SQIVND (reference sequence). This CDR3 region has 13 residues. The CDR3 is CASRTGVREKLFF. CDR3 DNA sequence: TGTGCCAGTAGAACGGGGGTTCGGGAAAAACTGTTTTTT.

This clonotype has a count of ten or more. The chain joins TRBV2 to TRBJ1-5; TRBD1 matches 7 bases. The CDR3 loop spans 15 amino acids. The germline CDR1 and CDR2 sequences are SNHLY and FYNNEI. V lost 5 bases, J lost 4 bases, and 8 bases stayed unmatched. The CDR3 is CASSSTGNGNQPQHF. The CDR3 bases are TGTGCCAGCAGTTCGACAGGGAATGGGAATCAGCCCCAGCATTTT.

This clonotype was observed a handful of times. The CDR3 is CSVGDREDQPQHF. CDR3 bases: TGCAGCGTTGGGGACAGGGAGGATCAGCCCCAGCATTTT. The chain links TRBV29-1 to TRBJ1-5; 9 nucleotides line up with TRBD1. The CDR3 is made up of 13 amino acids. Germline V lookup: CDR1 SQVTM, CDR2 ANQGSEA. Trimming at V came to 4 bases and at J to 5 bases, leaving 3 bases not matched to a gene. Full variable domain (missing parts from reference TRBV29-1 and TRBJ1-5): SAVISQKPSRDICQRGTSLTIQCQVDSQVTMMFWYRQQPGQSLTLIATANQGSEATYESGFVIDKFPISRPNLTFSTLTVSNMSPEDSSIYLCSVGDREDQPQHFGDGTRLSIL.

This clonotype was found many times. The rearrangement links TRBV5-5 to TRBJ1-6; D possibly corresponds to TRBD1 (6 bases). CDR3 size: 16 residues. Germline values: CDR1 SGHKS, CDR2 YYEKEE (reference sequence). V lost 3 bases and J 0 bases, leaving 10 bases between the germline ends. The CDR3 region is CASSSGHFSYNSPLHF. CDR3 coding DNA: TGTGCCAGCAGCTCGGGACACTTCTCCTATAATTCACCCCTCCACTTT.

At least ten counts were recorded for this clonotype. The chain employs TRBV13 and TRBJ2-7, with 11 bases matching TRBD2. The CDR3 extends over 15 amino acids. The germline V gene has CDR1 PRHDT and CDR2 FYEKMQ (reference sequence). V gave up 5 bases and J gave up 4 bases; unmatched junction bases: 7. CDR3 loop: CASSVLTSGDYEQYF. The CDR3 coding sequence is TGTGCCAGCAGCGTGCTGACTAGCGGGGATTACGAGCAGTACTTC.

The table lists this clonotype with a few counts. At one boundary the junction diverges from the germline segment, which might be a read error. The V call is TRBV7-6, the J call TRBJ2-2, with TRBD2 matching over 7 bases. Germline CDR1 and CDR2: SGHVS and FNYEAQ. The CDR3 extends over 18 amino acids. The CDR3 loop reads CARSLRASGSSNTGELFF. CDR3 DNA sequence: TGTGCCAGGAGCTTACGGGCTAGCGGAAGTTCGAACACCGGGGAGCTGTTTTTT. Full variable domain (rest looked up from reference TRBV7-6 and TRBJ2-2): GAGVSQSPRYKVTKRGQDVALRCDPISGHVSLYWYRQALGQGPEFLTYFNYEAQQDKSGLPNDRFSAERPEGSISTLTIQRTEQRDSAMYRCARSLRASGSSNTGELFFGEGSRLTVL.

The chain joins TRBV29-1 to TRBJ2-7; tentative D call: TRBD1 (6 bases). This CDR3 spans 15 amino acids. With 4 bases removed from V and 0 bases from J, the gap between germline ends came to 16 bases. Germline CDR1 SQVTM, CDR2 ANQGSEA. The DNA of the CDR3 is TGCAGCGTTGTCGATTGGGGGCTGAGCTCCTACGAGCAGTACTTC. Protein: CSVVDWGLSSYEQYF.

This chain uses TRBV7-8 with TRBJ1-2, with D unclear. The germline V gene has CDR1 SGHVS and CDR2 FQNEAQ. The CDR3 extends over 12 amino acids. V dropped 5 bases and J dropped 6 bases, with 10 bases sitting between them. DNA for the CDR3: TGTGCCAGCAGCCCCGTGAGGGATGGCTACACCTTC. Translation: CASSPVRDGYTF.

Many counts were recorded for this clonotype. The chain is built from TRBV29-1 and TRBJ1-1; D is unresolved. Germline values: CDR1 SQVTM, CDR2 ANQGSEA. Trimming removed 4 bases at V and 1 base at J, with 4 bases between. The CDR3 spans 11 residues. The CDR3 loop is CSVGTNTEAFF. The CDR3 DNA follows: TGCAGCGTTGGGACGAACACTGAAGCTTTCTTT.

The rearrangement joins TRBV6-4 to TRBJ2-3; no definite D call. The germline V and J ends were trimmed by 3 bases and 3 bases, with 13 bases remaining between them. CDR3 length: 15 residues. CDR1 and CDR2 from the germline V gene are MRHNA and SNTAGT. This chain's CDR3 is CASSESGVRTDTQYF. The CDR3 nucleotides are TGTGCCAGCAGTGAAAGTGGCGTTCGAACAGATACGCAGTATTTT.

The chain carries TRBV20-1 and TRBJ2-7; 8 positions agree with TRBD2. The CDR3 is 18 amino acids. The germline gives CDR1 DFQATT, CDR2 SNEGSKA (reference sequence). Unmatched junction bases numbered 20, after V lost 2 bases and J lost 5 bases. The CDR3 region is CSARRLGGRSNLRNEQYF. The CDR3 DNA reads TGCAGTGCTAGACGATTGGGCGGGAGGTCCAACCTGAGAAACGAGCAGTACTTC.

The chain employs TRBV6-5 and TRBJ2-5; D uncertain. Trimming removed 3 bases from V and 2 bases from J, with 10 bases in between. From germline, CDR1 is MNHEY and CDR2 SVGAGI. The length of the CDR3 is 14 residues. CDR3 DNA sequence: TGTGCCAGCAGTTATGGTTGGCAGCAAGAGACCCAGTACTTC. It codes for CASSYGWQQETQYF.

CDR3 DNA: TGTGCCAGCAGACTCGACAGGGACCCCTACGAGCAGTACTTC. Translating it yields CASRLDRDPYEQYF. This rearrangement joins TRBV6-5 to TRBJ2-7; 7 bases are a match to TRBD1. This CDR3 is built from 14 residues. Germline CDR1 is MNHEY and CDR2 is SVGAGI. After removal of 6 bases from V and 2 bases from J, the junction contained 7 bases not matched to a gene.

The rearrangement joins TRBV6-5 to TRBJ2-3; possibly TRBD1 or TRBD2 for D (6 bases each). This CDR3 region has 15 residues. Between the trimmed V and J ends, which lost 5 bases and 6 bases, there was a span of 18 bases. Germline assignment: CDR1 MNHEY and CDR2 SVGAGI. The CDR3 nucleotides are TGTGCCAGCAGTAGGAACTGGGGGGCCCGGGATACGCAGTATTTT. Protein product: CASSRNWGARDTQYF.